Included here is one T cell receptor beta chain sequence, with context. The antigen remains undetermined. The ends were cut back, 5 bases at V and 4 bases at J, with 6 bases in the middle. Germline V gene lookup returns CDR1 SNHLY and CDR2 FYNNEI. This CDR3 is 11 amino acids long. The assay was immunoSEQ multiplex PCR, and TCRdb's table has in-frame clones only and misses some. Seen here are about 460,000 clones, 75% to 80% observed once, and the top ten hold about 12%. The data were obtained in a study of shared clonotypes between healthy human individuals. Study-wide points: The expectation was that sequencing depth would affect clonotype sharing among donors. A limitation of the genetic and exposure-history diversity represented arose from few donors.

Sequencing was carried out using PBMCs. The rearrangement links TRBV2 to TRBJ2-7; D ambiguous. The TCR comes from a woman in her forties in good health. Some clones in this sample may be carry-over from other donors' samples. The CDR3 sequence is CASSLEYEQYF. The CDR3 nucleotides read TGTGCCAGCAGTCTCGAGTACGAGCAGTACTTC.